This record covers a single T cell receptor beta chain. Its antigen is still unknown. No much larger clone is present one base from it, and per-base qualities are unavailable. Library preparation used the immunoSEQ multiplex PCR assay. A mixture of 60 forward primers for TCR Vbeta segments and 13 reverse primers for TCR Jbeta segments was used in the multiplex PCR. A multiplex PCR assay on genomic DNA amplified the CDR3 region of rearranged TCR beta genes. Amplified TCR beta libraries were sequenced as 87-base-pair reads on the Illumina HiSeq System. The study's own analysis went as follows. A later analysis tallied 70 million to 100 million unique TCR beta chains across the approximately 670 repertoires, and some 10 million of those chains were shared by two or more donors. Raw reads were error-corrected and collapsed into unique sequences by a nearest-neighbor algorithm in which closely related sequences were merged to remove PCR and sequencing errors. Alignment of CDR3 sequences to IMGT reference sequences was used to assign V, D and J gene segments. Each retained sequence needed at least a six-nucleotide match to both a V gene segment and a J gene segment. A rearrangement was called productive if the CDR3 had no stop codons and remained in frame with V and J, and every other rearrangement was called non-productive. CDR3 was defined according to IMGT convention as the region running from the second conserved V-encoded cysteine to the conserved J-encoded phenylalanine. The earlier analysis of about 640 of the donors excluded any sequence lacking an unambiguous match to a single V gene segment. An earlier analysis of about 590 of the donors classified V segments as functional when productive rearrangements were above 56.7% and as segregating when the standard deviation between donors was above 5%. A statistical classification framework was built for diagnosing cytomegalovirus status from the catalog of TCR beta chain sequences. In a later analysis, TCR nucleotide sequences were compared against IMGT/GENE-DB human TR gene sequences so that V and J genes could be assigned. The TCRdist pipeline was used in a later analysis to assign CDR3 sequences and most-parsimonious VDJ recombination scenarios. In a later analysis, each TCR beta chain was defined by its CDR3 amino acid sequence together with its V-gene family, and reads without a unique V-gene family were excluded. In a later analysis, around 600 highly shared, low-generation-probability nucleotide sequences were removed to address suspected cross-contamination and a sequencing artifact. For each public chain, a later analysis derived a clonal expansion index from normalized ranks of inferred template counts within each repertoire. In a later analysis, generation probabilities were computed with a VDJ recombination model fitted to out-of-frame rearrangements, and the resulting probabilities were checked against IGoR. A later analysis scored TCR-TCR, TCR-HLA and TCR-CMV co-occurrence with hypergeometric tests, applying a repertoire-size bias correction to TCR pairs. To estimate false discovery rates, a later analysis permuted the HLA or CMV assignments 20 times. In a later analysis, co-occurring TCRs were grouped with DBSCAN, and TCRdist sequence similarity was added when clustering was performed within HLA-allele-positive subsets. Co-occurrence clustering excluded repertoires with fewer than 30,000 or more than 120,000 public chains, plus five with anomalous nucleotide sharing. Entries here come from immuneACCESS through TCRdb and include only in-frame sequences with V and J called. Some clones fail to appear in such tables; in the studies checked, an unresolved V gene covers under half of the shortfall, and the cause of the remainder is unknown. Clone size and the V and J calls come from that table; the DNA yielded D and trimming. Within this sample are about 86,000 clones, with approximately 74% of them counted one time only. 6.2% of the sample is taken by the ten largest.

This record comes from a study of cytomegalovirus exposure and HLA in healthy donors (dated by TCRdb to 2017 to 2019). General notes on the study: According to an earlier analysis of 550 to 700 of the donors, some 180 million T cells yielded over 100 million unique TCR beta sequences and about 300 Gb of sequence data. Besides the first cohort of approximately 710 subjects, a separate validation cohort made up of roughly 120 different subjects was used. In a later genetic analysis, genome-wide SNP genotypes for about three fifths of the roughly 670 donors were used, and that subset was treated as a discovery cohort. Donor age, sex, ethnicity and CMV serostatus were compiled alongside the repertoire data. Among the roughly 390 genotyped donors, 81% belonged to the genetic ancestry cluster associated with self-reported Caucasian donors. The number of donors typed differed by locus, with roughly 620-630 for A, B, C, DRB1 and DQB1, 522 for DQA1, 606 for DPA1, and some 450 for DPB1. To predict cytomegalovirus infection status, the study combined high-throughput TCR immunosequencing, statistical association of individual TCRs with disease status, and machine learning. Both class I and class II loci were covered by HLA typing, at four-digit resolution. To study patterns of TCR occurrence, a later analysis re-analyzed previously published TCR beta repertoires from 700 or so donors and added high-resolution HLA genotyping. An earlier analysis of approximately 580 of the donors used high-throughput TCR beta sequencing to judge whether each TCR beta V gene segment behaved as functional or pseudogenic. A few DR-DQ haplotypes were treated as single units for association and clustering because of strong linkage in the cohort. Every discovery cohort repertoire had been produced on one sequencing platform. Across under 500 genotyped donors of the cohort, an average of approximately 200,000 unique TCR beta nucleotide sequences per donor were sequenced, and about a sixth of those sequences were non-productive. The study profiled the T cell repertoires of hundreds of subjects by immunosequencing and related them to cytomegalovirus serostatus. The study aimed to test whether signatures of past pathogen exposure could be identified by cataloging public T cell receptors. Rather than drawing on any new phenotypic data, the later analysis identified candidate immune exposures from TCR beta sequences and the way those sequences occurred across donors. An early release that covered 640 HLA-typed donors contained around 300 gigabases of sequencing data and 70 million to 100 million unique TCR sequences. Overall study results and their limits: According to the authors, the approach could potentially be generalized to other disease states and immunological phenotypes. Some IMGT-functional V segments, including TRBV6-2 and TRBV6-3, could not be distinguished by the 87-base-pair reads and were therefore excluded. A further reported finding was that TCR beta sequences accurately predicted the HLA-A and HLA-B alleles for most subjects in the first cohort. In a later analysis, TCR association rates were found to vary across HLA loci, with the most associated TCRs seen for DRB1 alleles and the fewest for HLA-C alleles. Compared with the approximately 670-donor mean, donors in an Asian-associated ancestry cluster had fewer N-insertions in productive TCRs, according to a later genetic analysis. According to a later analysis, parvovirus B19, influenza, CMV and Epstein-Barr virus appeared linked to several top co-occurrence clusters. The presence/absence analyses assumed that sequencing depth was roughly uniform across donors, and that assumption may not be true. The classifier was reported to diagnose cytomegalovirus status with high specificity and sensitivity in both the original cohort and the validation cohort. The study listed 150 to 200 TCR beta chains as associated with cytomegalovirus. In vitro tests confirmed that three of the cytomegalovirus-associated TCR beta chains recognize cytomegalovirus antigens. In a later analysis, HLA-associated TCR beta chains were found to be more clonally expanded and to have lower generation probabilities than equally common non-associated chains. HLA typing was unavailable for some donors at each locus, so association tests used only the typed subset. While some public TCRs were present in many individuals, most TCR sequences turned up only very rarely across donors. When HLA alleles, especially DR and DQ, strongly co-occurred, attributing TCR associations to individual alleles was difficult. Over 15 rarely observed V segments, including chromosome 9 orphons, were excluded from the earlier analysis of approximately 500 of the donors because counts were too low. A later analysis associated about 17,000 TCR beta sequences with specific HLA alleles at a false discovery rate of 0.05. A group of highly shared sequence variants was considered likely to be a technical artifact of the sequencing pipeline. In an earlier analysis of more than 450 of the donors, most TCR beta V segments were observed in productive rearrangements about 87% or about 30% of the time, broadly matching IMGT annotations. According to a later analysis, most CMV-associated TCR beta chains appeared to be HLA-restricted, and the HLA associations seemed to be driven largely by CMV exposure. Linkage disequilibrium might explain the correlated functional status among segregating V segments, but an unknown experimental factor could not be ruled out. For the cohort, immune exposure information was limited to CMV serostatus. V-gene and J-gene trimming of TCR beta chains was associated with a missense DCLRE1C variant in a later genetic analysis, and the association was replicated in an independent cohort. In this cohort, only TCR beta chains were sequenced, and detectable features were limited by the absence of alpha or paired-chain data.

The cohort comprised some 730 healthy bone marrow donors. Cohort members were all nominally healthy when sampled, although unrecorded immune exposures were likely present. The donor was CMV seropositive and was included in the group of 250 to 300 seropositive cohort members. A peripheral blood sample was provided by each donor, and peripheral blood mononuclear cells were used for TCR beta sequencing. The Qiagen DNeasy Blood Extraction Kit was used to extract genomic DNA from the blood cell samples. The CDR3 runs 15 amino acids, cysteine and phenylalanine included. The CDR3 DNA has 45 bases and is translated from base 1. The germline V gene sets CDR1 to SGHTA and CDR2 to FQGTGA. V has 5 bases trimmed and J has 8 bases trimmed; junction bases matching no gene number 9.

This chain is built from TRBV7-3 and TRBJ2-2, with 9 bases in between that match TRBD1. Material for sequencing was PBMCs. The source of this sequence is a woman aged 45 to 65 in good health and CMV-seropositive. The DNA sequence reads TGTGCCAGCAGCGGGGACAGGGATTTATCTGGGGAGCTGTTTTTT. Translated, it gives CASSGDRDLSGELFF.